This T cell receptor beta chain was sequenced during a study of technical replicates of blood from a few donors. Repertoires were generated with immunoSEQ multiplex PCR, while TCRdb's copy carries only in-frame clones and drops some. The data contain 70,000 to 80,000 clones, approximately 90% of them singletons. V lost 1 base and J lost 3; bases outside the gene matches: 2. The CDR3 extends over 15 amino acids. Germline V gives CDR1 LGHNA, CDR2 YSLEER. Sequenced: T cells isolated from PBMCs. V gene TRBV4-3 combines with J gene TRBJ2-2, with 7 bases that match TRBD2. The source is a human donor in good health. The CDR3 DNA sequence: TGCGCCAGCAGCCAAGTAGCGGGCTACACCGGGGAGCTGTTTTTT. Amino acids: CASSQVAGYTGELFF.